The 5 T cell receptor beta chains below were found in one sample sequenced in a study of blood T cell repertoires in COVID-19. This table comes from immunoSEQ multiplex PCR, and its TCRdb copy is limited to in-frame clones, with some not included. The table lists 250,000 or so clones, about 90% of them singletons, with about 2.5% in the top ten. Input material: peripheral blood. The receptors come from a woman aged 60 to 75 with acute or convalescent COVID-19.

This chain uses TRBV12-3 or TRBV12-4 with TRBJ2-7; D might be TRBD1 (6 bases). This CDR3 region has 13 residues. V was clipped by 5 bases and J by 5 bases, with 13 bases between them. CDR3: CASSATGSHEQYF. The CDR3 DNA follows: TGTGCCAGCAGTGCTACAGGGTCCCACGAGCAGTACTTC.

This clone was seen once. This sequence joins TRBV9 and TRBJ1-1; weak D call: TRBD1 (5 bases). V shed 2 bases and J shed 4 bases, with 12 bases lying between them. The CDR3 loop spans 14 amino acids. Germline V gene sequence: CDR1 SGDLS, CDR2 YYNGEE. The chain's CDR3 is CASSVVVQGTEAFF. Here the CDR3 DNA reads TGTGCCAGCAGCGTTGTTGTCCAGGGCACTGAAGCTTTCTTT.

V gene TRBV15 combines with J gene TRBJ1-3; 11 nucleotides match TRBD1. The CDR3 spans 16 residues. Germline-derived CDR1 and CDR2 are LNHNV and YYDKDF (reference sequence). V was pared by 0 bases and J by 4 bases, with 2 bases of the junction left unmatched. CDR3: CATSRDRDRGGNTIYF. The CDR3 DNA follows: TGTGCCACCAGCAGAGATCGGGACAGGGGGGGAAACACCATATATTTT.

This clone has a handful of counts. V and J are TRBV2 and TRBJ2-5; D is possibly TRBD2 (6 bases). Germline V gene data show CDR1 as SNHLY and CDR2 as FYNNEI. The CDR3 totals 15 residues. V lost 4 bases, J lost 5 bases, and 17 bases lay in between. In DNA form, the CDR3 reads TGTGCCAGCAGTGGCCAGCGGGTGAATCTGGAGACCCAGTACTTC. This encodes CASSGQRVNLETQYF.

This chain links TRBV2 with TRBJ1-5, with 7 bases fitting TRBD1. V was pared by 5 bases and J by 3 bases, with 7 bases of the junction left unmatched. The CDR3 is 15 residues long. The germline V gene encodes CDR1 SNHLY and CDR2 FYNNEI. This CDR3 reads CASSRQGTNNQPQHF. CDR3 nucleotide sequence: TGTGCCAGCAGTCGACAGGGAACGAACAATCAGCCCCAGCATTTT. Supplemented by reference TRBV2 and TRBJ1-5, the full variable domain reads EPEVTQTPSHQVTQMGQEVILRCVPISNHLYFYWYRQILGQKVEFLVSFYNNEISEKSEIFDDQFSVERPDGSNFTLKIRSTKLEDSAMYFCASSRQGTNNQPQHFGDGTRLSIL.